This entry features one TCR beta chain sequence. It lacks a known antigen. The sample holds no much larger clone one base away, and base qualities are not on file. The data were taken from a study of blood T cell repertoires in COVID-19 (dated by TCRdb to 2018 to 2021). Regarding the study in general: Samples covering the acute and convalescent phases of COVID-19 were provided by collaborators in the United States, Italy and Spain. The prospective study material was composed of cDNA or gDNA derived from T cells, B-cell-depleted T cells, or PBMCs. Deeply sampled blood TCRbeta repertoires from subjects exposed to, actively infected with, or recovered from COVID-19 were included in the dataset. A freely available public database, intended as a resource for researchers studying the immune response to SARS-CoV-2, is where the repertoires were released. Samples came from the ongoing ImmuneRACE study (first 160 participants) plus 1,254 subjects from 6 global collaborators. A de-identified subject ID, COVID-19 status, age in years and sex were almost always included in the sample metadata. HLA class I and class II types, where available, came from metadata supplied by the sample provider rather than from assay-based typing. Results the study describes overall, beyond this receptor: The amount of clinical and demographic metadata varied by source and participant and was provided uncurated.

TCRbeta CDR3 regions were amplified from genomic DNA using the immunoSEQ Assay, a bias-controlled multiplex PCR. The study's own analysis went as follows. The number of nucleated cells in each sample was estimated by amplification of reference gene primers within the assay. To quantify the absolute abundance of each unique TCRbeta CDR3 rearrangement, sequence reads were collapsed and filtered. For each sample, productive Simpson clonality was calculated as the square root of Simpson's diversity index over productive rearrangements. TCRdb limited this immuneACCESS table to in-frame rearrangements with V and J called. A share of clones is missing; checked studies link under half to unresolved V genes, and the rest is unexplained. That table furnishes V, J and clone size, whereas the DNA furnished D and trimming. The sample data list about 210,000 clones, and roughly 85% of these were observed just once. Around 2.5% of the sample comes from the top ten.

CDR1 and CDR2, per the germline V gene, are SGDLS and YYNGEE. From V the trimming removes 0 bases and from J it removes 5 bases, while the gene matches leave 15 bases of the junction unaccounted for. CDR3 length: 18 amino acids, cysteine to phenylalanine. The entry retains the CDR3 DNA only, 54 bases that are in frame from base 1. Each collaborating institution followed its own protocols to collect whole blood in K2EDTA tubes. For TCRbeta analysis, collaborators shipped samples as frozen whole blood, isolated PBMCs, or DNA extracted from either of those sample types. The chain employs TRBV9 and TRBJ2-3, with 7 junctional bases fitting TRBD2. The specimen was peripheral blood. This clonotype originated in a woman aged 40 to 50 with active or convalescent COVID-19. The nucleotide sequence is TGTGCCAGCAGCGTAGGTCTGCAACTAGCGCGAGTTGGAGATACGCAGTATTTT. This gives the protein CASSVGLQLARVGDTQYF.